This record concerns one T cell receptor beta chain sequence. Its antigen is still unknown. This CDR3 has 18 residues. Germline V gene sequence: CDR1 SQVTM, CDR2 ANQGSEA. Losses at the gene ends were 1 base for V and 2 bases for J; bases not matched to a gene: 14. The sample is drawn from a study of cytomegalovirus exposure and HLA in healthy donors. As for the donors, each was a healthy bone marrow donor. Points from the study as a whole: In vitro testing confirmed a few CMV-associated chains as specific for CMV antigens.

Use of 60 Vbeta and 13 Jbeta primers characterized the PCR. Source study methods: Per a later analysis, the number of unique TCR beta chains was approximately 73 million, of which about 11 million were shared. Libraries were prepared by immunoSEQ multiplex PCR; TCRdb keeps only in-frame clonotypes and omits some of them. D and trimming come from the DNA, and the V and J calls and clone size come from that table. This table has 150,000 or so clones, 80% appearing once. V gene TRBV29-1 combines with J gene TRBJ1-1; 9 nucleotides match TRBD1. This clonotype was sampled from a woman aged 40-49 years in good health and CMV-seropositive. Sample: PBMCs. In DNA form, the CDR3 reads TGCAGCGTTGAAGGGGCCCCGGGACAGGGTTTTTTTAACACTGAAGCTTTCTTT. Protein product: CSVEGAPGQGFFNTEAFF. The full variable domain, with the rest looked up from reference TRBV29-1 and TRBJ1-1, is SAVISQKPSRDICQRGTSLTIQCQVDSQVTMMFWYRQQPGQSLTLIATANQGSEATYESGFVIDKFPISRPNLTFSTLTVSNMSPEDSSIYLCSVEGAPGQGFFNTEAFFGQGTRLTVV.